This TCR beta chain was profiled in a study of shared clonotypes between healthy human individuals. Concerning this clone itself: The antigen is unknown.

Notes on the study in general: The donor pool, a small one, limited the genetic and exposure-history diversity represented. Sequencing depth was predicted to influence how clonotypes are shared among donors. Several donors had roughly 5% of their naive CD4 clonotypes in common.

Some 30,000 T cell genomes (about 0.2 ug DNA) went into each sorted-subset replicate. Assay: immunoSEQ multiplex PCR; the TCRdb copy retains only in-frame clones and omits some. The data show some 630,000 clones, more than 70% seen once. The receptor comes from a woman in her 30s in good health. Sequences were obtained from memory CD4+ T cells sorted from blood. Subset described: CD45RA-negative fraction.

The CDR3 loop reads CASSSGLAGEYFADTQYF. CDR3 DNA: TGTGCCAGCAGTTCGGGACTAGCGGGAGAGTATTTTGCAGATACGCAGTATTTT. J is TRBJ2-3 and V is TRBV2, with 14 bases matching TRBD2. CDR3 length: 18 residues. Looked up from germline, CDR1 is SNHLY and CDR2 is FYNNEI. With 5 bases clipped from V and 4 bases from J, the junction kept 11 bases outside the gene matches. The whole variable domain, filled in from reference TRBV2 and TRBJ2-3, reads EPEVTQTPSHQVTQMGQEVILRCVPISNHLYFYWYRQILGQKVEFLVSFYNNEISEKSEIFDDQFSVERPDGSNFTLKIRSTKLEDSAMYFCASSSGLAGEYFADTQYFGPGTRLTVL.